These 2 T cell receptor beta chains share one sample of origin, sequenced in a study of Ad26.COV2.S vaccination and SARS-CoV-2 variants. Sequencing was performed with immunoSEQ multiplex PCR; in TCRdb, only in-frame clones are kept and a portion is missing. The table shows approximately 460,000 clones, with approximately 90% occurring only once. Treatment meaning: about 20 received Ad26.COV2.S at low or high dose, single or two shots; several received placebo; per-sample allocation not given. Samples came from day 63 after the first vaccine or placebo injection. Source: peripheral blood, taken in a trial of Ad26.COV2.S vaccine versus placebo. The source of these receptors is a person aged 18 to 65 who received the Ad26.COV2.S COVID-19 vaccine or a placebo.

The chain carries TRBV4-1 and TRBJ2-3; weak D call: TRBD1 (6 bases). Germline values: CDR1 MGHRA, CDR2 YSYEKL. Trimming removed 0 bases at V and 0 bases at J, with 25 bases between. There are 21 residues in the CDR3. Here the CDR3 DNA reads TGCGCCAGCAGCCAAGAGGGTTTAGCCCGCCTACAGGGATTGAGCACAGATACGCAGTATTTT. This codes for CASSQEGLARLQGLSTDTQYF.

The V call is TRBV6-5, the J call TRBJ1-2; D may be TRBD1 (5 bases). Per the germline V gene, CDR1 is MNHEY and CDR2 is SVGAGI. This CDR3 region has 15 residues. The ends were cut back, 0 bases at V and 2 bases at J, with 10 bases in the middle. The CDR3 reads CASSYSIWGNYGYTF. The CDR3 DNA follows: TGTGCCAGCAGTTACTCCATCTGGGGGAACTATGGCTACACCTTC.